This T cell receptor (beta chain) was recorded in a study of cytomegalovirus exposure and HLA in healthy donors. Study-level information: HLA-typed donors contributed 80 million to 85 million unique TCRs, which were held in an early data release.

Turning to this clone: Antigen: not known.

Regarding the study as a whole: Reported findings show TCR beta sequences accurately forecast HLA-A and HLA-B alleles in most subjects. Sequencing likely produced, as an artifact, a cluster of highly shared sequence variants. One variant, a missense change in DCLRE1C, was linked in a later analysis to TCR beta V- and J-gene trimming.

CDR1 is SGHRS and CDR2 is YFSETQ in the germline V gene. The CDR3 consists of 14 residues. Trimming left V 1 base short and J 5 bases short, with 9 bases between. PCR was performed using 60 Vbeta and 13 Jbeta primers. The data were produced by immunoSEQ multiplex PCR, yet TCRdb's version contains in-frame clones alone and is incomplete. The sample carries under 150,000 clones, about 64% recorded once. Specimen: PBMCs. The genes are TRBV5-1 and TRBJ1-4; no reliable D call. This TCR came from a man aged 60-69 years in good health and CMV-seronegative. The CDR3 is CASSLQRANEKLFF. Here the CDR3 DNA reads TGCGCCAGCAGCTTGCAGCGGGCGAATGAAAAACTGTTTTTT.